One and the same sample provided the 21 T cell receptor beta chains below, sequenced in a study of T cells in Graves' hyperthyroidism and ophthalmopathy. TCR beta CDR3 regions were amplified from RNA. Initially, a first-round RT-PCR of the TCR CDR3 employed the HTBI primer set. TCRdb used MiXCR to reprocess the multiplex PCR reads, holding one entry per CDR3 protein. The sample contains just over 550,000 distinct CDR3 sequences, just over 45% of which appear only once. The sequencing sample was made of peripheral blood or thyroid tissue (not recorded which). The origin of the receptors is a woman between 18 and 29 years old with Graves' hyperthyroidism.

This clonotype has ten or more counts. The V call is TRBV29-1, the J call TRBJ1-2; D remains unclear. The V end was cut by 0 bases, the J end by 4 bases, with 12 bases between. Germline CDR1 is SQVTM and CDR2 is ANQGSEA. The CDR3 is 14 residues long. The CDR3 nucleotides are TGCAGCGTTGAAGAAGAGGCCCGGGGCTATGGCTACACCTTC. Protein sequence: CSVEEEARGYGYTF.

This clonotype was seen repeatedly, ten times or more. V gene TRBV2 combines with J gene TRBJ1-1; D remains ambiguous. This CDR3 is built from 10 residues. Deletions cut 4 bases from V and 9 bases from J, with 6 bases between. Germline loops: CDR1 SNHLY, CDR2 FYNNEI. The CDR3 nucleotides read TGTGCCAGCAGTGGACTCAAAGCTTTCTTT. Protein product: CASSGLKAFF.

This clonotype was seen at least ten times. The J gene is TRBJ1-5, the V gene TRBV6-5; 9 positions match TRBD1. The ends lost 6 bases at V and 2 bases at J; junction bases unmatched: 2. The length of the CDR3 is 14 residues. CDR1 is MNHEY, CDR2 SVGAGI, per germline. Written as DNA, the CDR3 is TGTGCCAGCAGCCGGACAGGGGGCAATCAGCCCCAGCATTTT. Translating gives CASSRTGGNQPQHF.

The J gene is TRBJ1-6, the V gene TRBV2; 8 positions match TRBD1. Trimming cost V 6 bases and J 7 bases; bases outside gene matches: 11. Germline lookup yields CDR1 SNHLY and CDR2 FYNNEI. The CDR3 sequence is 16 residues long. CDR3 region: CASSPPQGAKNSPLHF. The DNA for the CDR3 is TGTGCCAGCAGCCCTCCCCAGGGGGCGAAGAATTCACCCCTCCACTTT.

This clonotype turned up a few times. The chain links TRBV2 to TRBJ2-5, with D tentatively TRBD1 (6 bases). The V end lost 5 bases, the J end lost 0 bases, and 16 bases lay between the germline ends. The CDR3 extends over 16 amino acids. Germline CDR1 is SNHLY and CDR2 is FYNNEI. The CDR3: CASSYYRDKDQETQYF. Here the CDR3 DNA reads TGTGCCAGCAGTTACTACCGGGACAAGGACCAAGAGACCCAGTACTTC.

V gene TRBV2 combines with J gene TRBJ1-3, with D unresolved. Germline V gene sequence: CDR1 SNHLY, CDR2 FYNNEI. Trimming removed 5 bases at V and 0 bases at J, with 5 bases between. The CDR3 has 13 residues. The CDR3 protein is CASSKFSGNTIYF. The DNA of the CDR3 is TGTGCCAGCAGTAAGTTCTCTGGAAACACCATATATTTT.

This clonotype was seen ten or more times. This chain connects TRBV29-1 to TRBJ2-7, with a weak D call TRBD2 (7 bases). V was clipped by 4 bases and J by 3 bases, with 10 bases between them. This CDR3 has 12 residues. Germline V gene data show CDR1 as SQVTM and CDR2 as ANQGSEA. DNA for the CDR3: TGCAGCGTTGGGGAGGGGGTCTACGAGCAGTACTTC. It specifies CSVGEGVYEQYF.

In regard to this clonotype: No conserved phenylalanine or tryptophan is present at the end of the CDR3, so a read error is the likely explanation. The rearrangement joins TRBV7-9 to TRBJ1-3; the D is unclear. CDR3 length: 14 residues. Germline V lookup: CDR1 SEHNR, CDR2 FQNEAQ (reference sequence). V was trimmed by 5 bases and J by 0 bases, leaving 8 bases between them. The CDR3 DNA sequence: TGTGCCAGCAGCCCCCCCGTCTCTGGAAACACCATATATTCT. It yields the protein CASSPPVSGNTIYS.

A few counts support this clonotype. The chain is built from TRBV2 and TRBJ2-7; D possibly corresponds to TRBD2 (5 bases). V shed 7 bases and J shed 3 bases, with 16 bases lying between them. This CDR3 spans 14 amino acids. Germline V lookup: CDR1 SNHLY, CDR2 FYNNEI. CDR3 amino acids: CASTRDESLYEQYF. The CDR3 nucleotides are TGTGCCAGCACCCGGGATGAGTCACTCTACGAGCAGTACTTC.

This clonotype appeared many times. The chain employs TRBV2 and TRBJ1-4, with unresolved D. This CDR3 spans 11 amino acids. Germline CDR1 is SNHLY and CDR2 is FYNNEI. Between the trimmed V and J ends, which lost 4 bases and 8 bases, there was a span of 5 bases. The CDR3 reads CASSGWEKLFF. CDR3 bases: TGTGCCAGCAGTGGTTGGGAAAAACTGTTTTTT. The complete variable domain, with remaining parts taken from reference TRBV2 and TRBJ1-4, reads EPEVTQTPSHQVTQMGQEVILRCVPISNHLYFYWYRQILGQKVEFLVSFYNNEISEKSEIFDDQFSVERPDGSNFTLKIRSTKLEDSAMYFCASSGWEKLFFGSGTQLSVL.

The genes are TRBV7-8 and TRBJ2-7, with D unresolved. The CDR3 has 13 residues. Deletions cut 5 bases from V and 2 bases from J, with 10 bases between. Per the germline V gene, CDR1 is SGHVS and CDR2 is FQNEAQ. CDR3 sequence: CASSRSGTYEQYF. The CDR3, as DNA: TGTGCCAGCAGCCGGTCAGGAACCTACGAGCAGTACTTC.

This clonotype was counted between two and nine times. The genes are TRBV2 and TRBJ1-5; 11 bases are shared with TRBD1. The CDR3 is made up of 14 amino acids. Losses at the gene ends were 7 bases for V and 5 bases for J; bases not matched to a gene: 4. The germline gives CDR1 SNHLY, CDR2 FYNNEI. This CDR3 is CASKDRGQDQPQHF. The CDR3 DNA reads TGTGCCAGCAAGGACAGGGGGCAGGATCAGCCCCAGCATTTT.

This clonotype was observed many times. The chain has TRBV15 and TRBJ2-2; 8 bases align to TRBD1. Trimming removed 1 base from V and 3 bases from J; junction bases left unmatched: 1. The CDR3 has 15 amino acids. Germline CDR1 and CDR2: LNHNV and YYDKDF (reference sequence). CDR3 coding DNA: TGTGCCACCAGCAGAGGGGACAGGTACACCGGGGAGCTGTTTTTT. Amino acids: CATSRGDRYTGELFF.

This sequence joins TRBV19 and TRBJ1-5, with D perhaps TRBD1 (5 bases). V lost 7 bases and J 1 base, leaving 14 bases between the germline ends. Germline CDR1 LNHDA, CDR2 SQIVND (reference sequence). The CDR3 has 15 amino acids. Here the CDR3 DNA reads TGTGCCAGTAACCCTGGCCGACAGAGCAATCAGCCCCAGCATTTT. Protein sequence: CASNPGRQSNQPQHF.

This clonotype showed up just a few times. V usage is TRBV5-1 and J usage is TRBJ1-1; D ambiguous. CDR3 length equals 16 residues. Trimming shortened V by 0 bases and J by 0 bases, and 12 bases separated the two germline ends. CDR1 and CDR2 (germline): SGHRS, YFSETQ. The CDR3 region is CASSLAVSGVNTEAFF. Here the CDR3 DNA reads TGCGCCAGCAGCTTGGCCGTCTCGGGAGTGAACACTGAAGCTTTCTTT.

This clonotype was observed many times. The J gene is TRBJ1-2, the V gene TRBV19, with unresolved D. Trimming removed 8 bases at V and 1 base at J, with 11 bases between. The CDR3 length is 13 residues. In germline, CDR1 is LNHDA, CDR2 SQIVND (reference sequence). The DNA of the CDR3 is TGTGCCAGTCAAAAGGACGGTAACTATGGCTACACCTTC. Its translation: CASQKDGNYGYTF.

Note on this clonotype: A read error may account for a junction end that differs from germline. The chain employs TRBV7-9 and TRBJ2-5; 7 positions match TRBD1. From germline, CDR1 is SEHNR and CDR2 FQNEAQ (reference sequence). CDR3 length: 14 residues. This CDR3 is CASSLGNPGQTQYF. CDR3 nucleotides: TGTGCCAGCAGCTTAGGAAACCCGGGACAGACTCAGTACTTC. Full variable domain (rest looked up from reference TRBV7-9 and TRBJ2-5): DTGVSQNPRHKITKRGQNVTFRCDPISEHNRLYWYRQTLGQGPEFLTYFQNEAQLEKSRLLSDRFSAERPKGSFSTLEIQRTEQGDSAMYLCASSLGNPGQTQYFGPGTRLLVL.

This clonotype was detected once. A much larger clone lies one base from this, so it may be a read error. The V gene is TRBV29-1, the J gene TRBJ2-7, with TRBD1 as a possible D gene (6 bases). There are 13 residues in the CDR3. V shed 5 bases and J shed 2 bases, with 13 bases lying between them. CDR1 SQVTM and CDR2 ANQGSEA come from the germline V gene. The CDR3 region has the DNA TGCAGCGTTTTGACAGGTGTCGCCTACGAGCAGTACTTC. Translated: CSVLTGVAYEQYF.

This chain connects TRBV19 to TRBJ1-1; maybe TRBD1 (6 bases). Trimming pared 6 bases from V and 4 bases from J, leaving 12 bases between. The germline V gene has CDR1 LNHDA and CDR2 SQIVND (reference sequence). CDR3 size: 13 residues. CDR3 coding DNA: TGTGCCAGTAGCGACTCAGGGGTCACTGAAGCTTTCTTT. Protein: CASSDSGVTEAFF.

This clonotype was recorded a few times. This chain joins TRBV7-9 and TRBJ1-6; no clear D gene. Germline V gene lookup returns CDR1 SEHNR and CDR2 FQNEAQ (reference sequence). The CDR3 is 14 amino acids. V lost 6 bases to trimming and J lost 8 bases, with 14 bases between them. The chain's CDR3 is CASSFPGFDSPLHF. CDR3 in DNA: TGTGCCAGCAGTTTCCCCGGTTTTGATTCACCCCTCCACTTT. The variable domain in full, with the rest retrieved from reference TRBV7-9 and TRBJ1-6, is DTGVSQNPRHKITKRGQNVTFRCDPISEHNRLYWYRQTLGQGPEFLTYFQNEAQLEKSRLLSDRFSAERPKGSFSTLEIQRTEQGDSAMYLCASSFPGFDSPLHFGNGTRLTVT.

This chain connects TRBV24-1 to TRBJ1-2; TRBD1 agrees at 7 bases. Germline V lookup: CDR1 KGHDR, CDR2 SFDVKD. The CDR3 spans 14 residues. V trimming: 3 bases; J trimming: 6 bases; junction bases outside the gene matches: 6. The CDR3 region is CATSDPTGKDGYTF. CDR3 coding DNA: TGTGCCACCAGTGATCCGACAGGGAAGGATGGCTACACCTTC.